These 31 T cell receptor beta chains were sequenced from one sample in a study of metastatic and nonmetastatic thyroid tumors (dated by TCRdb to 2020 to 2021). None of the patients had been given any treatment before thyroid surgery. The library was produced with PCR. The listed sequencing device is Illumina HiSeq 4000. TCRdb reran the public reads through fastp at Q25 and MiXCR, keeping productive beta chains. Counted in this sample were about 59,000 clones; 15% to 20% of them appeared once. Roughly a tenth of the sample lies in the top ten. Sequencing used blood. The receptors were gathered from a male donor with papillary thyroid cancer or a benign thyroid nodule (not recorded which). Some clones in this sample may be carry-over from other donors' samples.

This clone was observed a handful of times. The CDR3 loop reads CASSLKQGYNSPLHF. In DNA, the CDR3 is TGTGCCAGCAGTTTAAAACAGGGGTATAATTCACCCCTCCACTTT. The rearrangement uses TRBV27 and TRBJ1-6, with 7 bases identical to TRBD1. CDR1 and CDR2 (germline): MNHEY, SMNVEV (reference sequence). This CDR3 comprises 15 residues. The V segment lost 2 bases and the J segment 4 bases; nucleotides outside the gene matches: 2.

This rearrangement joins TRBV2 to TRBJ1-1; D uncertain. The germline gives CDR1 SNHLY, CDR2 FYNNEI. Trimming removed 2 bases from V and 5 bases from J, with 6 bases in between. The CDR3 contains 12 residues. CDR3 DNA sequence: TGTGCCAGCAGTGAAACTGATACTGAAGCTTTCTTT. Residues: CASSETDTEAFF.

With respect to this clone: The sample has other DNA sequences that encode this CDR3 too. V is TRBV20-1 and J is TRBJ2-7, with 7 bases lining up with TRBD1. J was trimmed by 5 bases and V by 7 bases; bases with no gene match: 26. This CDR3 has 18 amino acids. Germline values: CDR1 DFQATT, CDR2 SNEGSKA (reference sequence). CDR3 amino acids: CSVLGGGRITVLGDEQYV. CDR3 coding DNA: TGCAGTGTCCTAGGGGGCGGTAGGATTACGGTCCTTGGCGACGAGCAGTACGTC.

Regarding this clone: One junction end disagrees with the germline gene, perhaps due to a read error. This CDR3 is CASRLESGTITFTYTQYF. The DNA of the CDR3 is TGTGCCAGCAGACTGGAATCCGGGACGATCACTTTCACATATACGCAGTATTTT. The chain combines TRBV4-2 with TRBJ2-3; either TRBD1 or TRBD2 may fit D (5 bases each). The CDR3 consists of 18 residues. Germline CDR1 LGHNA, CDR2 YNFKEQ.

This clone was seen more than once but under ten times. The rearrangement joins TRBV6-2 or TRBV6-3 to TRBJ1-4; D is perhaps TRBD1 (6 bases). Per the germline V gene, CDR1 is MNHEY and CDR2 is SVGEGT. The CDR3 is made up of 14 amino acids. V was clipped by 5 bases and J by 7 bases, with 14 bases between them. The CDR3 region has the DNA TGTGCCAGCAGTCCCGGGACACCAAGTGAAAAACTGTTTTTT. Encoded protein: CASSPGTPSEKLFF.

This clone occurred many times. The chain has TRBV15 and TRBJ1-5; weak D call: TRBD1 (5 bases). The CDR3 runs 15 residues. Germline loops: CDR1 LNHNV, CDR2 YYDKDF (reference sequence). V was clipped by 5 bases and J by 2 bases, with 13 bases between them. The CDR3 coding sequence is TGTGCCACCAGCCGGACATACGGGGGCAATCAGCCCCAGCATTTT. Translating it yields CATSRTYGGNQPQHF.

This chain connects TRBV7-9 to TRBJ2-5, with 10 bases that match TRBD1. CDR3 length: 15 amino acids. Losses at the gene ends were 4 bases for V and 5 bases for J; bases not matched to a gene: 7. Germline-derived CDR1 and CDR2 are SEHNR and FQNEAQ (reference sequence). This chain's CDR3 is CASSSDRGRVETQYF. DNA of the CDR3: TGTGCCAGCAGCTCAGACAGGGGGCGCGTGGAGACCCAGTACTTC.

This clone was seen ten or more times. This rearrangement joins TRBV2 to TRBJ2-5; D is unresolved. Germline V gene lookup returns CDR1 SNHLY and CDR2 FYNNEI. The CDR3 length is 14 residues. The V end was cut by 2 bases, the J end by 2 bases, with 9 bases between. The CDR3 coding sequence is TGTGCCAGCAGTGAATCCCTAGGGCAAGAGACCCAGTACTTC. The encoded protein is CASSESLGQETQYF.

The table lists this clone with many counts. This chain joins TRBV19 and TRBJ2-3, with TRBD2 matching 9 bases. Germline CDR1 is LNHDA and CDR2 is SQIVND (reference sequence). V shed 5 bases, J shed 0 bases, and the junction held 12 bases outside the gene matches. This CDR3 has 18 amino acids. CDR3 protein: CASSADSGGPTSTDTQYF. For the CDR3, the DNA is TGTGCCAGTAGTGCCGATAGCGGGGGCCCCACGAGCACAGATACGCAGTATTTT.

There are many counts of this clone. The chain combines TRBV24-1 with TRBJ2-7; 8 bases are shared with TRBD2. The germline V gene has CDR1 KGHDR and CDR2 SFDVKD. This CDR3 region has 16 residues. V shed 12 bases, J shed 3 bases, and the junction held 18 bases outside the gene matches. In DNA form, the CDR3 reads TGTGCCGGGGTTGGCCTTCTTAGCGGGAAGAACTACGAGCAGTACGTC. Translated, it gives CAGVGLLSGKNYEQYV.

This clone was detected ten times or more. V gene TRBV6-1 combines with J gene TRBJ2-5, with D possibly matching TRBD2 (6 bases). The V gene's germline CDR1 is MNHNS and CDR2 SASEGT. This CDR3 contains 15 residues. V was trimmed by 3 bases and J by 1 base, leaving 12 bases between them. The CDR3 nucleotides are TGTGCCAGCAGTGAGTCCGCGGGGACCCAAGAGACCCAGTACTTC. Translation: CASSESAGTQETQYF.

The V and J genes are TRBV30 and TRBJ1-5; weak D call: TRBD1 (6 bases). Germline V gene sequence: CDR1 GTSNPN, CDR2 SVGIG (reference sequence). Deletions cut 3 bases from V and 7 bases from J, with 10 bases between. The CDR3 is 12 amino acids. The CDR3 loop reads CAWSVGGQPQHF. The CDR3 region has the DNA TGTGCCTGGAGCGTCGGGGGCCAGCCCCAGCATTTT.

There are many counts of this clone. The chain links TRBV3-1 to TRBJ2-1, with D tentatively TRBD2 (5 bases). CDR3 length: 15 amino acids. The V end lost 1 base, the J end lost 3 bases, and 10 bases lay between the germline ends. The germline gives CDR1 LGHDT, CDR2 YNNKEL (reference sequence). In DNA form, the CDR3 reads TGTGCCAGCAGCCAAGGGACTCCGAACTACAATGAGCAGTTCTTC. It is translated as CASSQGTPNYNEQFF.

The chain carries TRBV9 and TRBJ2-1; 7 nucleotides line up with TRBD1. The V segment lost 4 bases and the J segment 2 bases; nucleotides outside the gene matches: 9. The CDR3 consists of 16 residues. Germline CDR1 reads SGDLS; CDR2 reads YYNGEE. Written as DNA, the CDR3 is TGTGCCAGCAGCCTTTCCGGGACAGTTGCCTACAATGAGCAGTTCTTC. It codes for CASSLSGTVAYNEQFF.

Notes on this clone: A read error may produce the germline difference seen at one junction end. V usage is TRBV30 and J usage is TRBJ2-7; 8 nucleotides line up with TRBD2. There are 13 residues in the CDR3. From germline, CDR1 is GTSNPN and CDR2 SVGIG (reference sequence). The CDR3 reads CAWSITSGYEQYF. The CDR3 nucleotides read TGTGCGTGGAGTATTACTAGCGGATACGAGCAGTACTTC.

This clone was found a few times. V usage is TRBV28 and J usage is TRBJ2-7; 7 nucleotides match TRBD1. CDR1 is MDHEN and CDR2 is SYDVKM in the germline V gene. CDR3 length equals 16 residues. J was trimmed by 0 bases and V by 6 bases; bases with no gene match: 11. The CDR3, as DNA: TGTGCCAGCAGCCCCGTAGTGACAGGGATCTCCTACGAGCAGTACGTC. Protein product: CASSPVVTGISYEQYV.

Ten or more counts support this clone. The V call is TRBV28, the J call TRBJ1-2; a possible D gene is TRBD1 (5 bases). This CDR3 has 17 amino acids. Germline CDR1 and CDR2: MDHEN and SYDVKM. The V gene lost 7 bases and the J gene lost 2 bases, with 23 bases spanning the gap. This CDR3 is CASTSPYTRALNYGYTF. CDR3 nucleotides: TGTGCCAGCACGTCCCCCTACACCAGGGCTCTGAACTATGGCTACACCTTC.

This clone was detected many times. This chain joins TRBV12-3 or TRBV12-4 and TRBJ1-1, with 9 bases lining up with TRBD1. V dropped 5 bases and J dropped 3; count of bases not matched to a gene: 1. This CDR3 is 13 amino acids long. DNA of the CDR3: TGTGCCAGCAGTGGACAGGGGCACACTGAAGCTTTCTTT. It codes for CASSGQGHTEAFF.

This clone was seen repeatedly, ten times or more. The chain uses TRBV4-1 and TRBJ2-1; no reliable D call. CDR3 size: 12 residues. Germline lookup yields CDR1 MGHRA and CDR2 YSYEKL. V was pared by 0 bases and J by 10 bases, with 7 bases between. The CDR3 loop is CASSQDGREQFF. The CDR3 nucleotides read TGCGCCAGCAGCCAAGATGGGCGGGAGCAGTTCTTC.

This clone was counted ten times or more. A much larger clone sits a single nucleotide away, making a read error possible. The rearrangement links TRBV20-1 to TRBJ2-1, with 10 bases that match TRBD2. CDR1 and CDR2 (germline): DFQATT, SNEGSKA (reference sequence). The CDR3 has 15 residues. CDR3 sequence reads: CSANLLAGVYNERFF. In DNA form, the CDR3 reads TGCAGTGCCAACCTTCTAGCGGGGGTATACAATGAGCGGTTCTTC.

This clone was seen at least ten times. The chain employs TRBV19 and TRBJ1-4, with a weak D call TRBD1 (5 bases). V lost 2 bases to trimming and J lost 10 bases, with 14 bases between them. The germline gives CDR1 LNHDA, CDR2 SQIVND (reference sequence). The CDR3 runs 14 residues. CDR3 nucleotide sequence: TGTGCCAGTAGTATAAGACGGGACGCCGGAAAACTGTTTTTT. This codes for CASSIRRDAGKLFF.

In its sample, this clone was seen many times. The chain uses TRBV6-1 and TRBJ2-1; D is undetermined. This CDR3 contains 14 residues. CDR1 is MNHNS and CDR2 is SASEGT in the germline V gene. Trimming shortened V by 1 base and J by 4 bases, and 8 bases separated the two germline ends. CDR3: CASSEDSEYNEQFF. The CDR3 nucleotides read TGTGCCAGCAGTGAAGACAGTGAATACAATGAGCAGTTCTTC.

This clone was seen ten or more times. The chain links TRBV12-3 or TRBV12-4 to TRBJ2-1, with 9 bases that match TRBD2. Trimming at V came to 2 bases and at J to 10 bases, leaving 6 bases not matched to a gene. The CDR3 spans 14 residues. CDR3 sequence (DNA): TGTGCCAGCAGTTTAACTGCTAGCGGGGCGGAGCAGTTCTTC. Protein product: CASSLTASGAEQFF.

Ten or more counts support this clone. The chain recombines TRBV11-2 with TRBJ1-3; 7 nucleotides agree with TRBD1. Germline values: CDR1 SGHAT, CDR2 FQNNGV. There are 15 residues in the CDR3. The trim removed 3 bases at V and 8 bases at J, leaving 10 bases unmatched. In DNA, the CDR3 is TGTGCCAGCAGCTTCAGACAGGGACGTAACGACACCATATATTTT. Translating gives CASSFRQGRNDTIYF.

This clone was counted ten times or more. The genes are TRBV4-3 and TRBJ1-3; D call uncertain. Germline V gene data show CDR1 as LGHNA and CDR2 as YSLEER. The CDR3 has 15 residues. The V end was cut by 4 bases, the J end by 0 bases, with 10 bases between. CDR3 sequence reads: CASSPQAISGNTIYF. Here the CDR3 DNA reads TGCGCCAGCAGCCCTCAGGCTATCTCTGGAAACACCATATATTTT.

This CDR3 is CASSLAGSSYGYTF. DNA for the CDR3: TGTGCCAGCAGCTTAGCCGGGTCTTCCTATGGCTACACCTTC. The chain carries TRBV11-1 and TRBJ1-2; D not resolved. The CDR3 is made up of 14 amino acids. CDR1 and CDR2 (germline): SGHAT, FQDESV (reference sequence). The ends were cut back, 0 bases at V and 4 bases at J, with 9 bases in the middle. Together with reference TRBV11-1 and TRBJ1-2, the CDR3 gives the full variable domain: EAEVAQSPRYKITEKSQAVAFWCDPISGHATLYWYRQILGQGPELLVQFQDESVVDDSQLPKDRFSAERLKGVDSTLKIQPAELGDSAMYLCASSLAGSSYGYTFGSGTRLTVV.

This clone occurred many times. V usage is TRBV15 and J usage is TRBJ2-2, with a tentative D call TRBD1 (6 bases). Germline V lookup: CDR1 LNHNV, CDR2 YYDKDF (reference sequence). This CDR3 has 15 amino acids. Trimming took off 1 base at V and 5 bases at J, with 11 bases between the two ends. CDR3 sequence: CATSRVGTPTGELFF. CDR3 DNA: TGTGCCACCAGCAGAGTAGGGACACCTACCGGGGAGCTGTTTTTT.

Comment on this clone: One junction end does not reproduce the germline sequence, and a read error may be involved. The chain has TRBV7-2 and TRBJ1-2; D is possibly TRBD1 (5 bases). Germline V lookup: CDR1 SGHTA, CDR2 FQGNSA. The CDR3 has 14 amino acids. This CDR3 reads CVSSPSPGYYGYTF. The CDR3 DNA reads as TGTGTCAGCAGCCCCTCCCCAGGGTACTATGGCTACACCTTC.

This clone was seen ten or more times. The CDR3 bases are TGTGCCAGCAGCAGCCTCGCCTGGGGTGGCTACACCTTC. Residues: CASSSLAWGGYTF. This chain connects TRBV5-5 to TRBJ1-2; no clear D gene. This CDR3 has 13 residues. The germline V gene encodes CDR1 SGHKS and CDR2 YYEKEE (reference sequence). V lost 4 bases and J lost 7, with 14 bases in between.

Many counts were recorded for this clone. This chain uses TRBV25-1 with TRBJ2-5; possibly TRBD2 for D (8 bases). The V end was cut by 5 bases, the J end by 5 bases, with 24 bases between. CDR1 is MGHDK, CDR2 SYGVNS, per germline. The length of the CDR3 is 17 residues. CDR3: CASSTDSGGGGQETQYF. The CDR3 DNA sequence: TGTGCCAGCAGTACCGATTCGGGAGGGGGGGGACAGGAGACCCAGTACTTC.

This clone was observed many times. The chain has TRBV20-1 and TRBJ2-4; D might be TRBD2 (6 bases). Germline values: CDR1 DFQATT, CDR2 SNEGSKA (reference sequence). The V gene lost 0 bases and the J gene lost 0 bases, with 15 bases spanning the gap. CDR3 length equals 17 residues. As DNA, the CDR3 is TGCAGTGCTAGAGATTGGGGGGTGGTTGGAGCCAAAAACATTCAGTACTTC. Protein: CSARDWGVVGAKNIQYF.